This TCR beta chain derives from a study of CD8+CD57+ T cells in acquired aplastic anemia. Study-level background: The average for DNA from sorted CD4+ and CD8+ cells was 3 to 4 ug.

This clonotype has a count of ten or more. Its specificity is unknown. CDR3 and TCR beta VDJ profiling relied on genomic DNA as the template. TCRdb re-derived calls from the reads in MiXCR, one entry per CDR3 protein. The table shows 150,000 to 200,000 distinct CDR3 sequences, with around 48% occurring only once. Regarding the study as a whole: The study identified about 30 CD8+ CDR3 sequences shared by patients and controls. Any difference that existed in CD8+ Simpson's diversity between patients and controls was not significant.

Selection for sequencing was limited to patients who had shown CD8+CD57+ cell expansion by flow cytometry. Untreated patients provided the blood samples, with no therapy given before sampling. With 5 bases clipped from V and 5 bases from J, the junction kept 4 bases outside the gene matches. There are 13 residues in the CDR3. Germline V gene sequence: CDR1 LNHNV, CDR2 YYDKDF (reference sequence). This TCR was sampled from a human donor with aplastic anemia. V and J are TRBV15 and TRBJ2-5, with TRBD2 identical over 8 bases. Sequencing input: sorted CD4+, CD8+, or CD8+CD57+ T cells (not recorded which) from PBMCs. The CDR3 DNA is TGTGCCACCAGCGGCCGACTAGCGGAGACCCAGTACTTC. This codes for CATSGRLAETQYF.